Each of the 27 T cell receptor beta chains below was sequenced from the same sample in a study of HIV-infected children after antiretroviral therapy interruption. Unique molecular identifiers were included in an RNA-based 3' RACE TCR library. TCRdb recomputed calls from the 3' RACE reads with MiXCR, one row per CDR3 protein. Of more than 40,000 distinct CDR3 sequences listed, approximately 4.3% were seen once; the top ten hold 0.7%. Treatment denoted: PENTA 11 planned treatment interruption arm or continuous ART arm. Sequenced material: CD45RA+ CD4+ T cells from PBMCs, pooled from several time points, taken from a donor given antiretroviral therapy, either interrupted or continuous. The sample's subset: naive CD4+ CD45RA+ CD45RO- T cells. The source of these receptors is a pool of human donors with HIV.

DNA of the CDR3: TGTGCCAGCCGGCGAAGCGGGGGGGCCACAGATACGCAGTATTTT. Translating it yields CASRRSGGATDTQYF. This chain connects TRBV6-6 to TRBJ2-3; 10 nucleotides line up with TRBD2. The CDR3 is 15 residues long. V shed 8 bases and J 2 bases; nucleotides not matched to a gene: 7. CDR1 and CDR2 from the germline V gene are MNHNY and SVGAGI (reference sequence).

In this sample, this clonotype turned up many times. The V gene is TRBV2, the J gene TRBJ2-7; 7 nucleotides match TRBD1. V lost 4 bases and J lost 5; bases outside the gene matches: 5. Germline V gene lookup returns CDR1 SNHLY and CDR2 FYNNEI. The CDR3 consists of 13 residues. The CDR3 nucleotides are TGTGCCAGCAGTGGAGGGGGCACAGACGAGCAGTACTTC. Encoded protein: CASSGGGTDEQYF.

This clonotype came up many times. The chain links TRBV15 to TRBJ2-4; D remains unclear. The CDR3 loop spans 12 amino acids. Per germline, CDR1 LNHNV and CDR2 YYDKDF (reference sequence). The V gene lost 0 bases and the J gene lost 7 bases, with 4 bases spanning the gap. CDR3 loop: CATSRDTNIQYF. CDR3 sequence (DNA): TGTGCCACCAGCAGAGATACCAACATTCAGTACTTC.

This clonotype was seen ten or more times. CDR3 amino acids: CASWGPGQGVNQPQHF. Written as DNA, the CDR3 is TGTGCCAGCTGGGGTCCGGGACAGGGGGTGAATCAGCCCCAGCATTTT. This rearrangement joins TRBV2 to TRBJ1-5; 11 nucleotides align to TRBD1. V was pared by 8 bases and J by 4 bases, with 10 bases of the junction left unmatched. CDR3 length: 16 residues. The V gene's germline CDR1 is SNHLY and CDR2 FYNNEI.

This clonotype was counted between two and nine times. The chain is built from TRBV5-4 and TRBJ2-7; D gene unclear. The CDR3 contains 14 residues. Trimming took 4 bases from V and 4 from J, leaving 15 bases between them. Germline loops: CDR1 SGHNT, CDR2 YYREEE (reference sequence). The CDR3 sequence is CASSLADGLYEQYF. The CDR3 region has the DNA TGTGCCAGCAGCCTCGCGGACGGTCTGTACGAGCAGTACTTC.

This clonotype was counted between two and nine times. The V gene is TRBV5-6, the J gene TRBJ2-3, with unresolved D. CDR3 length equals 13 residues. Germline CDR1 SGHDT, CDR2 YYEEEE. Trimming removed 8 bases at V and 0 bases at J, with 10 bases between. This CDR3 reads CASKRPSTDTQYF. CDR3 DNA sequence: TGTGCCAGTAAACGGCCCAGCACAGATACGCAGTATTTT.

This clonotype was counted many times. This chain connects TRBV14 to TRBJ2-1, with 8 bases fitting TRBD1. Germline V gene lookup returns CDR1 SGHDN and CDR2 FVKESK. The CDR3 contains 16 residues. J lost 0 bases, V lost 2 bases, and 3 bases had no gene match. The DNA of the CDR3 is TGTGCCAGCAGCCAACGACAGGGGAGCTCCTACAATGAGCAGTTCTTC. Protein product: CASSQRQGSSYNEQFF.

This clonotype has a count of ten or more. CDR3 coding DNA: TGTGCCAGCTCGCCCGAGAGGTACAATCCGGCCAATCAGCCCCAGCATTTT. Its translation is CASSPERYNPANQPQHF. The V and J genes are TRBV18 and TRBJ1-5, with unresolved D. V shed 6 bases and J shed 3 bases, with 21 bases lying between them. The CDR3 is 17 amino acids. CDR1 and CDR2 (germline): KGHSH, LQKENI.

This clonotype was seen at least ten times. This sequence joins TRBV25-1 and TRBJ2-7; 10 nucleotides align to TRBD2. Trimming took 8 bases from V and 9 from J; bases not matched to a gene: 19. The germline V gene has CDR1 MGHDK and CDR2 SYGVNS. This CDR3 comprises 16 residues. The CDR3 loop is CASAPFSSGGGKVQYF. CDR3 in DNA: TGTGCCAGCGCCCCCTTCTCTAGCGGGGGTGGGAAGGTGCAGTACTTC.

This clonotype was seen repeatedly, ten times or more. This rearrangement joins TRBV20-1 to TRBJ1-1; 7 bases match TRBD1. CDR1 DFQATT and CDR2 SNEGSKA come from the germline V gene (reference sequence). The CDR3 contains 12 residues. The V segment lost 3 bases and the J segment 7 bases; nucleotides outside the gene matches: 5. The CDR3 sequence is CSASGGQIEAFF. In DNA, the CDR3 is TGCAGTGCTAGTGGGGGACAGATTGAAGCTTTCTTT.

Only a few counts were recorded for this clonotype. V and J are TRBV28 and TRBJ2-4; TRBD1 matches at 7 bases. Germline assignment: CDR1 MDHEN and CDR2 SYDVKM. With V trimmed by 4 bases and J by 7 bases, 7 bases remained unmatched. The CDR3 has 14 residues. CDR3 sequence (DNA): TGTGCCAGCAGTTGGAAGAAGGACAGGAACATTCAGTACTTC. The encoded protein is CASSWKKDRNIQYF.

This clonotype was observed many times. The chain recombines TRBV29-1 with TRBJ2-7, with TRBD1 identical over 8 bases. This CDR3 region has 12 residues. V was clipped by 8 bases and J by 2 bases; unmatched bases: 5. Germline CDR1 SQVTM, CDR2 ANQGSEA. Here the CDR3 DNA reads TGCAGCATACGACAGGGGACCTACGAGCAGTACTTC. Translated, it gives CSIRQGTYEQYF.

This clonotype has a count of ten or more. CDR3 sequence (DNA): TGTGCCAGCAGCCAACGACATAATCAGCCCCAGCATTTT. This translates into CASSQRHNQPQHF. This chain connects TRBV7-2 to TRBJ1-5, with D uncertain. Germline V gives CDR1 SGHTA, CDR2 FQGNSA. Trimming took 5 bases from V and 4 from J, leaving 9 bases between them. The CDR3 is 13 amino acids.

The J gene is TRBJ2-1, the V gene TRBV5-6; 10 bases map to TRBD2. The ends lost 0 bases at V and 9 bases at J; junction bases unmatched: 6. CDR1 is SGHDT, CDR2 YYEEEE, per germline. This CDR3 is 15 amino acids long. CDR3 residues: CASSLEGTSAGEQFF. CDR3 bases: TGTGCCAGCAGCTTGGAGGGGACTAGCGCTGGTGAGCAGTTCTTC.

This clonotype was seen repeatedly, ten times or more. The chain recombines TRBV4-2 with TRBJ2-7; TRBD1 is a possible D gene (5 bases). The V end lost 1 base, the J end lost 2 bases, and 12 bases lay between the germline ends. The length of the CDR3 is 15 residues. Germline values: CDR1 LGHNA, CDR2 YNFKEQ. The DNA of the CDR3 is TGTGCCAGCAGCCAAGGTCCTGACAGTCCCTACGAGCAGTACTTC. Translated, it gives CASSQGPDSPYEQYF.

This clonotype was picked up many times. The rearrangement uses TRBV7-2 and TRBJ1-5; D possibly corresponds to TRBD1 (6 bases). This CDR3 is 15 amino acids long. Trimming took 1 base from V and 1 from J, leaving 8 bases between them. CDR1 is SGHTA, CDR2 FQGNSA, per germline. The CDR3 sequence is CASSLVGQSNQPQHF. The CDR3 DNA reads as TGTGCCAGCAGCTTAGTTGGACAGAGCAATCAGCCCCAGCATTTT.

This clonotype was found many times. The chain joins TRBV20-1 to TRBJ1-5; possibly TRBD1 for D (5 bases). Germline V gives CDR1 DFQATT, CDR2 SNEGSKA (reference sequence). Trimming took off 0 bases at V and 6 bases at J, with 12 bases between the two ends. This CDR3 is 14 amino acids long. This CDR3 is CSARDGGGAQPQHF. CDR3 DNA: TGCAGTGCTAGAGATGGAGGAGGGGCTCAGCCCCAGCATTTT.

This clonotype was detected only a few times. CDR3 DNA: TGTGCCAGCAGCGGGACAGGGTTTCCCTCCTACGAGCAGTACTTC. It codes for CASSGTGFPSYEQYF. The chain combines TRBV7-1 with TRBJ2-7, with 9 bases lining up with TRBD1. TRBV7-1 is known as an ORF, though its function is uncertain. The CDR3 length is 15 residues. The junction had 5 bases not matched to a gene; V was cut back by 5 bases and J by 0 bases.

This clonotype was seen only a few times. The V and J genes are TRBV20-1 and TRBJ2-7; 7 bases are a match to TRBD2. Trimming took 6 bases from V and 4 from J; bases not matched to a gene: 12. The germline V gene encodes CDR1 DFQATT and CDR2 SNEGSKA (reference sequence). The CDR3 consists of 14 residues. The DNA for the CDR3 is TGCAGTGCCCGCCGGGACTACCCACCTTACGAGCAGTACTTC. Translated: CSARRDYPPYEQYF.

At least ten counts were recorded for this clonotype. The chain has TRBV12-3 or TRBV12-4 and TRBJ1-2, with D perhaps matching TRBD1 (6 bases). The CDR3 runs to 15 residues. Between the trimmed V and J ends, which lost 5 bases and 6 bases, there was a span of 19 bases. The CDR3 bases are TGTGCCAGCAGTCGTGTTGAACAGGGAAGCCATGGCTACACCTTC. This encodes CASSRVEQGSHGYTF.

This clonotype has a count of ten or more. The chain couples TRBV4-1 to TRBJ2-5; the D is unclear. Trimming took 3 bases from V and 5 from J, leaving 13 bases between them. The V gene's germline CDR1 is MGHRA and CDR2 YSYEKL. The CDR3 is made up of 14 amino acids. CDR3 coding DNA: TGCGCCAGCAGCCACTCCTCCCCGCCGGAGACCCAGTACTTC. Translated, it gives CASSHSSPPETQYF.

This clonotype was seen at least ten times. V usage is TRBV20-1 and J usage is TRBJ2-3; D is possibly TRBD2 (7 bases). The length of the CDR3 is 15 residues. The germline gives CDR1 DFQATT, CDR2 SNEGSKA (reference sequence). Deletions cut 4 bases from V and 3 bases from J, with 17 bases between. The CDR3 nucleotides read TGCAGTGCTATCCGGCATGGGGGGGCGACAGATACGCAGTATTTT. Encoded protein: CSAIRHGGATDTQYF.

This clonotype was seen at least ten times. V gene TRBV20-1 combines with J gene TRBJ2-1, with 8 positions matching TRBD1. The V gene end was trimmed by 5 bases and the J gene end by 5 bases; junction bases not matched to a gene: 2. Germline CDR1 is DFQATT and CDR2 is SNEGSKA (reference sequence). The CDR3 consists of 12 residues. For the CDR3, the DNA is TGCAGTGCTCGACAGGGGAACAATGAGCAGTTCTTC. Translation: CSARQGNNEQFF.

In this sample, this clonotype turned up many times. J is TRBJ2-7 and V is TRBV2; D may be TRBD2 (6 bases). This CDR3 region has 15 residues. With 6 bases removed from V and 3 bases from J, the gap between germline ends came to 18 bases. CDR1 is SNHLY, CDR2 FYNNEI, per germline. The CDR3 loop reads CASSDWGTLNYEQYF. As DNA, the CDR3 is TGTGCCAGCAGCGATTGGGGGACTTTGAACTACGAGCAGTACTTC. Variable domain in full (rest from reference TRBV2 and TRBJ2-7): EPEVTQTPSHQVTQMGQEVILRCVPISNHLYFYWYRQILGQKVEFLVSFYNNEISEKSEIFDDQFSVERPDGSNFTLKIRSTKLEDSAMYFCASSDWGTLNYEQYFGPGTRLTVT.

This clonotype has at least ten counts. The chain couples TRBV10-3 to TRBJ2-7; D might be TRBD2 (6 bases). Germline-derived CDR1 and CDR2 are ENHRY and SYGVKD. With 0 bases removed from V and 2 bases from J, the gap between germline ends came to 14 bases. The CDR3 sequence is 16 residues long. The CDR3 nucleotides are TGTGCCATCAGTGAGTCGAAGTTCGGGGGAACCTACGAGCAGTACTTC. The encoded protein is CAISESKFGGTYEQYF.

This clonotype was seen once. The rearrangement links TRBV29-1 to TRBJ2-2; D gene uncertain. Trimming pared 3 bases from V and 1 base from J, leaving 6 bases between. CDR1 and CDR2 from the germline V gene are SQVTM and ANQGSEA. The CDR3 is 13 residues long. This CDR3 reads CSVDRQNTGELFF. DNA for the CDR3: TGCAGCGTTGATCGACAGAACACCGGGGAGCTGTTTTTT.

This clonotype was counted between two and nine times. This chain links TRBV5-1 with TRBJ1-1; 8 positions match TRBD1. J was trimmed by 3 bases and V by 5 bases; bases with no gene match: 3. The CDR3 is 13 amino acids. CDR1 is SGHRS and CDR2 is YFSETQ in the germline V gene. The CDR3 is CASRDREDTEAFF. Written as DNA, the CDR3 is TGCGCCAGCAGGGACAGGGAGGACACTGAAGCTTTCTTT.